A single sample gave rise to the 9 T cell receptor beta chains below, sequenced in a study of beta chain features in type 1 diabetes. The investigators reverse transcribed all of the isolated RNA, so they sequenced expressed TCRB transcripts. The protocol was immunoSEQ multiplex PCR, while the TCRdb copy is restricted to in-frame clones and leaves out a portion. This table holds fewer than 350,000 clones, under 8.5% found once. The specimen was central memory CD4+ T cells from blood. The receptors were sampled from a woman under 30 in good health.

CDR3 in amino acids: CASSLAGTAGNYGYTF. Written as DNA, the CDR3 is TGTGCCAGCAGCTTAGCCGGGACCGCGGGCAACTATGGCTACACCTTC. The chain links TRBV7-9 to TRBJ1-2; a possible D gene is TRBD1 (5 bases). Trimming removed 0 bases at V and 2 bases at J, with 13 bases between. Germline V gene lookup returns CDR1 SEHNR and CDR2 FQNEAQ (reference sequence). This CDR3 has 16 amino acids.

This clone has only a few counts. The chain employs TRBV6-5 and TRBJ2-7, with D unresolved. V lost 4 bases and J 9 bases, leaving 10 bases between the germline ends. Germline CDR1 reads MNHEY; CDR2 reads SVGAGI. The CDR3 length is 11 residues. CDR3 sequence reads: CASSSWRRQYV. CDR3 sequence (DNA): TGTGCCAGCAGTTCATGGAGAAGGCAGTACGTC.

This clone was seen only a few times. The V gene is TRBV4-2, the J gene TRBJ1-1, with D unresolved. The CDR3 consists of 12 residues. Germline-derived CDR1 and CDR2 are LGHNA and YNFKEQ. V was cut by 5 bases and J by 1 base, with 5 bases left in between. CDR3 nucleotide sequence: TGTGCCAGCAGCTACCAGAACACTGAAGCTTTCTTT. The encoded protein is CASSYQNTEAFF.

The J gene is TRBJ2-1, the V gene TRBV10-3; D is unclear. This CDR3 spans 15 amino acids. V was trimmed by 4 bases and J by 0 bases, leaving 10 bases between them. CDR1 is ENHRY and CDR2 is SYGVKD in the germline V gene. Written as DNA, the CDR3 is TGTGCCATCAGTGTTATGGGTAGCTCCTACAATGAGCAGTTCTTC. Translation gives CAISVMGSSYNEQFF.

This clone showed up just a few times. V gene TRBV28 combines with J gene TRBJ1-1; the D gene is possibly TRBD1 (5 bases). Germline-derived CDR1 and CDR2 are MDHEN and SYDVKM. Trimming shortened V by 7 bases and J by 0 bases, and 6 bases separated the two germline ends. The CDR3 totals 12 residues. In DNA form, the CDR3 reads TGTGCCAGCAAAGGGGTGAACACTGAAGCTTTCTTT. Translating it yields CASKGVNTEAFF.

The chain employs TRBV7-9 and TRBJ2-3; D is uncertain. With 5 bases removed from V and 4 bases from J, the gap between germline ends came to 10 bases. Germline V lookup: CDR1 SEHNR, CDR2 FQNEAQ (reference sequence). The CDR3 sequence is 13 residues long. CDR3 sequence reads: CASSTLTADTQYF. In nucleotides, the CDR3 is TGTGCCAGCAGCACCTTGACGGCAGATACGCAGTATTTT.

The gene calls are TRBV9 and TRBJ1-3, with D hard to call. V gave up 4 bases and J gave up 0 bases, with 11 bases separating them. Germline lookup yields CDR1 SGDLS and CDR2 YYNGEE. The CDR3 consists of 15 residues. DNA for the CDR3: TGTGCCAGCAGCCGTCAACCCTCCTCTGGAAACACCATATATTTT. The encoded protein is CASSRQPSSGNTIYF.

This clone was found a few times. The chain is built from TRBV30 and TRBJ1-5; 10 bases agree with TRBD1. V lost 2 bases and J lost 7; bases outside the gene matches: 5. The CDR3 runs 14 residues. Germline assignment: CDR1 GTSNPN and CDR2 SVGIG (reference sequence). CDR3 nucleotide sequence: TGTGCCTGGAGTCGACAGGGGGCGGGCCAGCCCCAGCATTTT. Residues: CAWSRQGAGQPQHF.

This clone was seen only a few times. The chain combines TRBV5-4 with TRBJ1-1; D is possibly TRBD1 (5 bases). The V end lost 3 bases, the J end lost 1 base, and 13 bases lay between the germline ends. This CDR3 is built from 15 residues. CDR1 and CDR2 (germline): SGHNT, YYREEE (reference sequence). The CDR3 DNA sequence: TGTGCCAGCAGCTCTGCGTGGAGGGGGAACACTGAAGCTTTCTTT. This encodes CASSSAWRGNTEAFF.